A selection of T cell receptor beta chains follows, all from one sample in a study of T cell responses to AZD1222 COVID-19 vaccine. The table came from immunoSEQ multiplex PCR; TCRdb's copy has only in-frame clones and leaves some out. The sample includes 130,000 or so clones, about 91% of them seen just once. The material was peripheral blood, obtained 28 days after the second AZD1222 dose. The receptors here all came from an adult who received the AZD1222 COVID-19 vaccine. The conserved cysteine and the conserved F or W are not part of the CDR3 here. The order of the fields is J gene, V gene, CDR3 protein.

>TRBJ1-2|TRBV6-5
ASRIGELGGYT
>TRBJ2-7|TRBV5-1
ASSSTSWEQY
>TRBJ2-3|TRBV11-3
ASSLDFGLADTQY
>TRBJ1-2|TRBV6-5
ASSITVNYGYT
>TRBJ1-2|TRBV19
ASSTTGYGYT
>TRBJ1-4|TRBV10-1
ASSPATNEKLF
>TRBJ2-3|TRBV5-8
ASSQNFLSTDTQY
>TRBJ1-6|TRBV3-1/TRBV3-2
ASSQPSGYRGSLH
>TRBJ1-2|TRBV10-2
ASSESGPYGYT
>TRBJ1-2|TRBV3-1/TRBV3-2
ASSPQGRYGYT
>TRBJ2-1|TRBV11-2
ASSWGQETYPNEQF
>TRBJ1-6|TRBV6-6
ASSSQGAFNSPLH
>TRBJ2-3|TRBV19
ASSMASGRADTQY
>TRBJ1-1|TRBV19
ASSMLQGRYAF
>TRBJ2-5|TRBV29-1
SVEGWTGETQY
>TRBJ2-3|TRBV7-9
ASSSGGDTDTQY
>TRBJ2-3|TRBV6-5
ASSFRAGGPDTQY
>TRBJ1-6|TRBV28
ASTQSSPLH
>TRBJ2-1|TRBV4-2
ASSQDGGGSYNEQF
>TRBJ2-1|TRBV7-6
ASSTRQGPNEQF
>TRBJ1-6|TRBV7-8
ASSLVVSPLH
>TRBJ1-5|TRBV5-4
ASSREGIGQPQH
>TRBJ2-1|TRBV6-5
ASSYAGNEQF
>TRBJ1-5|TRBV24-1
ATSDLGTGNQPQH
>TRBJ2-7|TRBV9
ASSVFPTASYEQY
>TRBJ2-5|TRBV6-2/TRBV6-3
ASSSPYGAQETQY
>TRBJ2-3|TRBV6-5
AVGLAGGWDTQY
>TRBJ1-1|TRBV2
ASSEWVPNTEAF
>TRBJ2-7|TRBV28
ASSLGTPVYEQY
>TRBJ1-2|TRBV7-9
ASSPGHTSGYT
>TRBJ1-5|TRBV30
AWSVLSNQPQH